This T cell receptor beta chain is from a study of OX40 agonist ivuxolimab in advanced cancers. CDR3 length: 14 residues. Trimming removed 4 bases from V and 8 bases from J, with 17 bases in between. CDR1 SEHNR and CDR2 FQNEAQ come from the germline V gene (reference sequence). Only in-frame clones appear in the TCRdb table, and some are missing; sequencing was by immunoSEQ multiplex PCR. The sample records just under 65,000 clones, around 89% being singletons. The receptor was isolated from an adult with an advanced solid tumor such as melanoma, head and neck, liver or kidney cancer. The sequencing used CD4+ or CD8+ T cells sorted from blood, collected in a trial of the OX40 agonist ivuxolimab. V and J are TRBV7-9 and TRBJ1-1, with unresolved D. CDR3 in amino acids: CASSSGPFDAEAFF. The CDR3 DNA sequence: TGTGCCAGCAGCTCCGGACCCTTTGACGCCGAAGCTTTCTTT.